This T cell receptor beta chain was captured by sequencing in a study of blood T cells in healthy people across ages. The CDR3 consists of 15 residues. Germline V gene sequence: CDR1 SGHRS, CDR2 YFSETQ. V lost 0 bases and J lost 4, with 13 bases in between. A sample-barcoded 5' primer and a J-beta primer mix were used in a second PCR of roughly 7 to 12 cycles. Every sample gave at least 2.5 million paired-end reads containing CDR3. Using its own MiXCR run on the 5' RACE reads, TCRdb lists one record per CDR3 protein. The table includes 1.8 million or so distinct CDR3 sequences, about two fifths detected once. This clonotype was found a few times. Donors gave roughly 10 milliliters of peripheral blood apiece. Each sample provided at least 5 micrograms of extracted total RNA.

The TCR comes from a human donor in good health. Specimen: blood. This sequence joins TRBV5-1 and TRBJ2-5, with no clear D. CDR3 sequence (DNA): TGCGCCAGCAGCTTGGAGGGCAGGCCTATAGAGACCCAGTACTTC. Translation gives CASSLEGRPIETQYF.